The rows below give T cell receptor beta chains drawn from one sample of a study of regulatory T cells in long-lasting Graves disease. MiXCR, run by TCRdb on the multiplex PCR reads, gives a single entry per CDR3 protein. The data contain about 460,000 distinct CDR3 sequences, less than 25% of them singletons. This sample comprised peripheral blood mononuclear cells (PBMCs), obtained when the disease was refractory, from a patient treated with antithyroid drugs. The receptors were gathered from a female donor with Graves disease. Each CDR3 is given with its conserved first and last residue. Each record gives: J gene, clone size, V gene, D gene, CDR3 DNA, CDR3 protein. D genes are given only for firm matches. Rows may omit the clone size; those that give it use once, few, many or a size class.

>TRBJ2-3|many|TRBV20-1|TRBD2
TGCAGTGCTAGAGGACTAGCGGATTTGGGGGGTACGCAGTATTTT
CSARGLADLGGTQYF
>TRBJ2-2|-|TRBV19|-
TGTGCCAGTAGTGAAGGGCTTAACACCGGGGAGCTGTTTTTT
CASSEGLNTGELFF
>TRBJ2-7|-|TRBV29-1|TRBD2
TGCAGCGTTGACGCGGGACTAGCGGACGGGGAACGGTACTTC
CSVDAGLADGERYF
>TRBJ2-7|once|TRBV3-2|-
TGTGCCAGCAGCCAAGGGGGCAGGGGGCTTTACGAGCAGTACTTC
CASSQGGRGLYEQYF
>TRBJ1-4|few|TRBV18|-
TGTGCCAGCTCACCACCTTCTGGGTTTAATGAAAAACTGTTTTTT
CASSPPSGFNEKLFF
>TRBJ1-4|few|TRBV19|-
TGTGCCAGTAGTATATGGGGCAGTTCTGCAACTAATGAAAAACTGTTTTTT
CASSIWGSSATNEKLFF
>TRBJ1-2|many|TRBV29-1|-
TGCAGCGCCGCCGGGCAGAAGCAACCCACTAACTATGGCTACACCTTC
CSAAGQKQPTNYGYTF
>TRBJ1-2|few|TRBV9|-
TGTGCCAGCAGCGTAGGGGGGATGGATGGCTACACCTTC
CASSVGGMDGYTF
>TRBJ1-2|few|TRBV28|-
TGTGCCAGCAGGCGGACAGACTTGGCCAACTATGGCTACACCTTC
CASRRTDLANYGYTF
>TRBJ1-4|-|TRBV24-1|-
TGTGCCACCATGACTCGGGTAGATGAAAAACTGTTTTTT
CATMTRVDEKLFF
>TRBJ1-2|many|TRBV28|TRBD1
TGTGCCAGCAGTTCCCTTGACAGGGTAGATGGCTACACCTTC
CASSSLDRVDGYTF
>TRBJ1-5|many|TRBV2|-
TGTGCCAGCAGTGAGCTGGGGGCGGCTCAGCCCCAGCATTTT
CASSELGAAQPQHF
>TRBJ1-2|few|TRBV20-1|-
TGCAGTGCTGATGGGGGCGCCTCGGAGGAGGGCTACACCTTC
CSADGGASEEGYTF
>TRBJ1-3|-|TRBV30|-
TGTGCCTGGAGTTGGGGGGAAACTGGAAACACCATATATTTT
CAWSWGETGNTIYF
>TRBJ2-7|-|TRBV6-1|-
TGTGCCAGCACTAATGGTCAGGGGTCCGTCGAGCAGTACTTC
CASTNGQGSVEQYF
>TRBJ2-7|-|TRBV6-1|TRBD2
TGTGCCAGCAGCCACCCCACTAGCGGGGGTCTTAGCTCCTACGAGCAGTACTTC
CASSHPTSGGLSSYEQYF
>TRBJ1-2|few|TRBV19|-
TGTGCCAGTAGTATAGGACCGGGATCCAACTATGGCTACACCTTC
CASSIGPGSNYGYTF
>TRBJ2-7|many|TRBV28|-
TGTGCCAGCAGTTTAAGGGGACCCCTCGGGCAGTACTTC
CASSLRGPLGQYF